Each of the 10 T cell receptor beta chains below was sequenced from the same sample in a study of blood T cell repertoires in COVID-19. The data were produced by immunoSEQ multiplex PCR, yet TCRdb's version contains in-frame clones alone and is incomplete. The table has around 100,000 clones, 80% to 90% seen once. The sequencing input was peripheral blood. These receptors were taken from a human donor in a cohort sampled during active COVID-19.

This chain connects TRBV15 to TRBJ2-1; no clear D. Germline CDR1 reads LNHNV; CDR2 reads YYDKDF (reference sequence). The CDR3 spans 11 residues. V was shortened by 9 bases and J by 1 base, with 4 bases between the two germline ends. The CDR3 DNA sequence: TGTGCCACAGAGTCCTACAATGAGCAGTTCTTC. It is translated as CATESYNEQFF.

The chain carries TRBV7-9 and TRBJ2-1, with 10 bases matching TRBD2. V was clipped by 8 bases and J by 8 bases; unmatched bases: 6. This CDR3 contains 13 residues. Germline lookup yields CDR1 SEHNR and CDR2 FQNEAQ (reference sequence). CDR3 protein: CASGRLAGDEQFF. The CDR3 region has the DNA TGTGCCAGCGGACGGCTAGCGGGGGATGAGCAGTTCTTC.

This chain connects TRBV14 to TRBJ2-5; tentatively, D is TRBD1 (5 bases). The CDR3 runs 15 residues. Germline loops: CDR1 SGHDN, CDR2 FVKESK. The V gene lost 4 bases and the J gene lost 2 bases, with 14 bases spanning the gap. This chain's CDR3 is CASSLMGLLQETQYF. The CDR3 DNA sequence: TGTGCCAGCAGCCTCATGGGGCTCTTACAAGAGACCCAGTACTTC.

The chain links TRBV6-5 to TRBJ2-6; D not certain. The germline gives CDR1 MNHEY, CDR2 SVGAGI. Trimming cost V 7 bases and J 0 bases, with 10 bases left between them. This CDR3 has 15 amino acids. CDR3 region: CASILFPSGANVLTF. As DNA, the CDR3 is TGTGCCAGCATCCTTTTCCCCTCTGGGGCCAACGTCCTGACTTTC.

The V call is TRBV18, the J call TRBJ2-3; 8 bases are shared with TRBD1. CDR1 is KGHSH, CDR2 LQKENI, per germline. The CDR3 contains 15 residues. V lost 3 bases, J lost 2 bases, and 4 bases stayed unmatched. In DNA form, the CDR3 reads TGTGCCAGCTCACCCGCGGGACAGGTCACAGATACGCAGTATTTT. Residues: CASSPAGQVTDTQYF.

The chain has TRBV7-3 and TRBJ2-6, with a possible D match to TRBD2 (7 bases). Trimming cost V 5 bases and J 1 base, with 24 bases left between them. CDR3 length: 20 amino acids. Germline CDR1 and CDR2: SGHTA and FQGTGA. In DNA, the CDR3 is TGTGCCAGCAGCCCCCGCGGGGGACTAAGAACAGGGTCTGGGGCCAACGTCCTGACTTTC. It is translated as CASSPRGGLRTGSGANVLTF.

V and J are TRBV19 and TRBJ1-2, with D perhaps TRBD1 (5 bases). Germline-derived CDR1 and CDR2 are LNHDA and SQIVND (reference sequence). The CDR3 is made up of 14 amino acids. V dropped 1 base and J dropped 7 bases, with 13 bases sitting between them. The DNA for the CDR3 is TGTGCCAGTAGTATAGGTGGCAGGGTATTTGGCTACACCTTC. Translation: CASSIGGRVFGYTF.

This sequence joins TRBV9 and TRBJ1-1, with 11 nucleotides matching TRBD1. The germline gives CDR1 SGDLS, CDR2 YYNGEE. This CDR3 has 16 amino acids. V was clipped by 2 bases and J by 2 bases; unmatched bases: 5. The CDR3 nucleotides are TGTGCCAGCAGCGTCGGGACAGGGGGAATTAACACTGAAGCTTTCTTT. This translates into CASSVGTGGINTEAFF. Using reference TRBV9 and TRBJ1-1 for the parts outside the CDR3, the full variable domain is DSGVTQTPKHLITATGQRVTLRCSPRSGDLSVYWYQQSLDQGLQFLIQYYNGEERAKGNILERFSAQQFPDLHSELNLSSLELGDSALYFCASSVGTGGINTEAFFGQGTRLTVV.

The gene calls are TRBV5-8 and TRBJ2-7; 11 positions agree with TRBD2. In germline, CDR1 is SGHTS, CDR2 YDEGEE. V shed 4 bases and J 3 bases; nucleotides not matched to a gene: 3. This CDR3 is built from 14 residues. The CDR3 protein is CASSQTSGNYEQYF. The CDR3 DNA is TGTGCCAGCAGCCAGACTAGCGGGAACTACGAGCAGTACTTC.

The chain has TRBV14 and TRBJ2-5, with 8 bases aligning to TRBD2. Germline CDR1 reads SGHDN; CDR2 reads FVKESK. V lost 1 base to trimming and J lost 5 bases; unmatched junction nucleotides: 6. CDR3 length equals 15 residues. This CDR3 reads CASSQGGLVVETQYF. Written as DNA, the CDR3 is TGTGCCAGCAGCCAAGGGGGACTAGTGGTGGAGACCCAGTACTTC.